Listed below are T cell receptor beta chains from one sample, sequenced in a study of post-analysis software for immune sequencing data. TCRdb independently ran MiXCR on the PCR reads; one entry per CDR3 protein. The data show 750,000 to 950,000 distinct CDR3 sequences, with about 43% seen just once and 4% to 5% held by the top ten. The sample was blood. The source of these receptors is a girl between 10 and 17 years old with multiple sclerosis. The conserved cysteine and the conserved F or W are not part of the CDR3 here. A D gene is named only where the DNA matches it firmly.

j_call,d_call,v_call,cdr3_aa
TRBJ2-4,-,TRBV7-2,ASSLAGWEQY
TRBJ1-2,-,TRBV6-6,ASSSYGGSYGYT
TRBJ1-2,-,TRBV6-2/TRBV6-3,ASSYGQGVYT
TRBJ2-1,-,TRBV13,ASSDRGAGPYNEQF
TRBJ2-1,TRBD2,TRBV5-1,ASSQVLAGGMINEQF
TRBJ2-7,-,TRBV15,ATSSSGPREQY
TRBJ2-1,-,TRBV7-9,ASSSIRVRGSYNEQF
TRBJ2-7,-,TRBV5-1,ASSESYGQY
TRBJ2-4,TRBD1,TRBV20-1,SALRDRGTENIQY
TRBJ1-4,-,TRBV4-2,ASSQGSGASSEKLF
TRBJ2-3,-,TRBV3-1,ASSQTWADTQY
TRBJ2-7,TRBD2,TRBV3-1,ASSQMRLASYEQY
TRBJ2-5,-,TRBV28,ASSFERLRETQY
-,-,TRBV7-9,AGSLNPDQETQY
TRBJ2-5,-,TRBV6-5,ASSYLGGGETQY
TRBJ1-2,TRBD1,TRBV12-3/TRBV12-4,ASSEDPTGIDYT
TRBJ2-5,-,TRBV20-1,SARIHSNQETQY
TRBJ2-7,-,TRBV7-9,ASSLGGPSYEQY
TRBJ2-7,TRBD2,TRBV6-1,ASTGTSGQSSYEQY
TRBJ1-1,-,TRBV5-1,ASSSPQGRGGTEAF
TRBJ1-5,-,TRBV27,ASSSYGAGNQPQH
TRBJ1-5,-,TRBV9,ASSKSGGNQPQH
TRBJ2-1,TRBD2,TRBV5-1,ASRRFGTSGYNEQF
TRBJ2-1,-,TRBV3-1,ASSLHLRGLGDNEQF
TRBJ2-5,-,TRBV7-9,ASSLLGRDETQY
TRBJ1-1,-,TRBV7-6,ASSLDPGVIEAF